This entry is about one T cell receptor (beta chain). The sample is drawn from a study of blood T cell repertoires in COVID-19. For the study at large: Sites in the United States, Italy and Spain provided acute and convalescent COVID-19 samples. PBMCs, B-cell-depleted T cells, or T cells were the source of the cDNA or gDNA that made up the material.

The germline V gene encodes CDR1 LGHDT and CDR2 YNNKEL (reference sequence). The CDR3 loop spans 15 amino acids. With 4 bases removed from V and 4 bases from J, the gap between germline ends came to 13 bases. Per the study methods: From reference gene primer amplification, estimates of nucleated cell counts were derived. TCRdb's table, derived via immunoSEQ multiplex PCR, lists solely in-frame clones and lacks some. The D gene and trimming were derived from the DNA, and the V and J assignments and clone size from that table. This sample has around 190,000 clones, with roughly nine tenths found just once.

Sample: peripheral blood. This TCR was sampled from a man in his 70s with active or convalescent COVID-19. This chain joins TRBV3-1 (or the pseudogene TRBV3-2) and TRBJ1-4; no firm D call. The CDR3 loop reads CASSPTGVGNEKLFF. CDR3 coding DNA: TGTGCCAGCAGCCCTACCGGGGTGGGTAATGAAAAACTGTTTTTT.